This entry lists 28 T cell receptor beta chains sequenced from one sample in a study of T and B cells in COVID-19 patients. TRB was amplified from approximately 250-480 ng of blood genomic DNA. TRB rearrangements were amplified by multiplex PCR with BIOMED2 TRB-A/B primers. MiXCR was run by TCRdb on the multiplex PCR reads, yielding one entry per CDR3 protein. The repertoire has some 14,000 distinct CDR3 sequences, about 28% of them found once; the top ten carry approximately 7%. Sequenced sample: blood. The receptors shown here come from a human donor who had recovered from COVID-19.

There are a few counts of this clonotype. This chain joins TRBV12-3 or TRBV12-4 and TRBJ2-4, with D possibly matching TRBD2 (5 bases). The CDR3 loop spans 12 amino acids. Trimming removed 10 bases at V and 10 bases at J, with 17 bases between. Here the CDR3 reads CATRTGSGIQYF. In DNA, the CDR3 is TGTGCCACCCGGACTGGAAGTGGTATTCAGTACTTC.

The rearrangement uses TRBV6-5 and TRBJ1-6; TRBD1 might be the D (5 bases). CDR1 is MNHEY, CDR2 SVGAGI, per germline. The germline V and J ends were trimmed by 6 bases and 6 bases, with 12 bases remaining between them. The CDR3 is 14 amino acids. The CDR3 loop reads CASRPRGLNSPLHF. In DNA, the CDR3 is TGTGCCAGCAGACCCCGGGGCCTTAATTCACCCCTCCACTTT.

This clonotype came up many times. The V gene is TRBV12-3 or TRBV12-4, the J gene TRBJ2-4; D may be TRBD1 or TRBD2 (5 bases each). The ends were cut back, 6 bases at V and 9 bases at J, with 18 bases in the middle. The CDR3 loop spans 14 amino acids. In DNA form, the CDR3 reads TGTGCCAGCAGCCTGGCGAGGGGAAGGGGCATTCAGTACTTC. Its translation is CASSLARGRGIQYF.

The V call is TRBV20-1, the J call TRBJ2-2, with 10 bases fitting TRBD2. Per germline, CDR1 DFQATT and CDR2 SNEGSKA (reference sequence). Losses at the gene ends were 3 bases for V and 3 bases for J; bases not matched to a gene: 4. The CDR3 contains 15 residues. The CDR3 DNA reads as TGCAGTGCTAGGACAGGACTAGCGGACACCGGGGAGCTGTTTTTT. It codes for CSARTGLADTGELFF.

The CDR3 DNA sequence: TGTGCCAGTAGTATCGGGGCTGTAACACCAGATACGCAGTATTTT. It codes for CASSIGAVTPDTQYF. V usage is TRBV19 and J usage is TRBJ2-3; D may correspond to TRBD1 or TRBD2 (5 bases each). V shed 3 bases and J shed 4 bases, with 14 bases lying between them. This CDR3 is built from 15 residues. Germline-derived CDR1 and CDR2 are LNHDA and SQIVND (reference sequence).

The sample holds a few counts of this clonotype. This chain links TRBV5-1 with TRBJ2-2; unclear D gene. The CDR3 loop spans 16 amino acids. Germline assignment: CDR1 SGHRS and CDR2 YFSETQ. Trimming removed 5 bases at V and 5 bases at J, with 19 bases between. The CDR3 coding sequence is TGCGCCAGCAGGGATGAACGGGCGTTTGGAACCGGGGAGCTGTTTTTT. It encodes CASRDERAFGTGELFF.

The J gene is TRBJ2-3, the V gene TRBV11-1, with 14 positions matching TRBD2. Germline values: CDR1 SGHAT, CDR2 FQDESV (reference sequence). The CDR3 has 16 amino acids. J lost 6 bases, V lost 5 bases, and 7 bases had no gene match. The CDR3 bases are TGTGCCAGCAGCATTTGGACTAGCGGGGGGAGGGATACGCAGTATTTT. Amino acids: CASSIWTSGGRDTQYF.

This clonotype was counted a few times. The V gene is TRBV10-3, the J gene TRBJ2-5; D is possibly TRBD1 (6 bases). The CDR3 consists of 16 residues. Deletions cut 4 bases from V and 2 bases from J, with 17 bases between. In germline, CDR1 is ENHRY, CDR2 SYGVKD. The DNA of the CDR3 is TGTGCCATCAGTGCGGCCACAGGGTTCCCTCAAGAGACCCAGTACTTC. Its protein is CAISAATGFPQETQYF.

The chain has TRBV6-5 and TRBJ2-7; no firm D call. Germline V gene data show CDR1 as MNHEY and CDR2 as SVGAGI. Trimming removed 2 bases from V and 1 base from J, with 9 bases in between. The CDR3 sequence is 14 residues long. This chain's CDR3 is CASSYGTKSYEQYF. In DNA, the CDR3 is TGTGCCAGCAGTTACGGAACTAAATCCTACGAGCAGTACTTC.

This clonotype showed up many times. J is TRBJ2-3 and V is TRBV30, with TRBD2 matching 9 bases. The CDR3 covers 14 residues. Germline V CDR1 and CDR2: GTSNPN, SVGIG (reference sequence). V lost 4 bases, J lost 3 bases, and 5 bases stayed unmatched. CDR3 nucleotide sequence: TGTGCCTGGAAGCGGGGGGCTTATACAGATACGCAGTATTTT. It encodes CAWKRGAYTDTQYF.

The rearrangement uses TRBV27 and TRBJ2-3, with TRBD2 identical over 7 bases. CDR3 length equals 12 residues. Germline assignment: CDR1 MNHEY and CDR2 SMNVEV (reference sequence). Losses at the gene ends were 8 bases for V and 3 bases for J; bases not matched to a gene: 2. CDR3 residues: CASGTTTDTQYF. DNA of the CDR3: TGTGCCAGCGGGACTACAACAGATACGCAGTATTTT.

The rearrangement joins TRBV20-1 to TRBJ2-5; D possibly corresponds to TRBD2 (6 bases). The germline V and J ends were trimmed by 8 bases and 2 bases, with 15 bases remaining between them. This CDR3 contains 13 residues. Germline V gene lookup returns CDR1 DFQATT and CDR2 SNEGSKA (reference sequence). The CDR3 sequence: CSPGGDRQETQYF. In nucleotides, the CDR3 is TGCAGTCCTGGCGGGGACCGGCAAGAGACCCAGTACTTC.

This clonotype is labeled as medium-sized. The chain links TRBV6-5 to TRBJ2-7; tentative D call: TRBD1 (6 bases). The V end was cut by 5 bases, the J end by 4 bases, with 18 bases between. The CDR3 runs to 15 residues. CDR1 and CDR2 (germline): MNHEY, SVGAGI. CDR3 sequence (DNA): TGTGCCAGCAGTCACCTCGGGACATTCTTGTACGAGCAGTACTTC. Amino acids: CASSHLGTFLYEQYF.

The chain uses TRBV12-3 or TRBV12-4 and TRBJ1-1, with D possibly matching TRBD1 (5 bases). V lost 2 bases and J lost 5, with 9 bases in between. This CDR3 has 13 residues. The CDR3 loop is CASSLPTVTEAFF. The CDR3 DNA reads TGTGCCAGCAGTTTACCGACAGTAACTGAAGCTTTCTTT.

This clonotype was counted only a few times. The CDR3 coding sequence is TGTGCCAGCAGTCAAAGGGGACAACAGGAGGCAACTAATGAAAAACTGTTTTTT. Residues: CASSQRGQQEATNEKLFF. The rearrangement joins TRBV27 to TRBJ1-4, with D tentatively TRBD1 (6 bases). From germline, CDR1 is MNHEY and CDR2 SMNVEV (reference sequence). Trimming pared 5 bases from V and 0 bases from J, leaving 19 bases between. This CDR3 is 18 amino acids long. The full variable domain, completed using reference TRBV27 and TRBJ1-4, is EAQVTQNPRYLITVTGKKLTVTCSQNMNHEYMSWYRQDPGLGLRQIYYSMNVEVTDKGDVPEGYKVSRKEKRNFPLILESPSPNQTSLYFCASSQRGQQEATNEKLFFGSGTQLSVL.

A word on this clonotype: An end of the junction differs from the germline gene, which may be a read error. The chain links TRBV7-9 to TRBJ2-7; 7 nucleotides match TRBD1. The CDR3 length is 14 residues. Germline lookup yields CDR1 SEHNR and CDR2 FQNEAQ (reference sequence). CDR3 protein: CASSLDQTQGHQYF. CDR3 coding DNA: TGTGCCAGCAGTTTAGACCAGACACAGGGGCATCAGTACTTC. The full variable domain, completed using reference TRBV7-9 and TRBJ2-7, is DTGVSQNPRHKITKRGQNVTFRCDPISEHNRLYWYRQTLGQGPEFLTYFQNEAQLEKSRLLSDRFSAERPKGSFSTLEIQRTEQGDSAMYLCASSLDQTQGHQYFGPGTRLTVT.

By share of the sample, this clonotype is medium-sized. DNA for the CDR3: TGCAGCGTTGAATCAGGGGTCAAGACCCAGTACTTC. Its translation: CSVESGVKTQYF. This chain uses TRBV29-1 with TRBJ2-5; D possibly corresponds to TRBD1 (6 bases). CDR3 length: 12 amino acids. The germline CDR1 and CDR2 sequences are SQVTM and ANQGSEA. With 2 bases removed from V and 6 bases from J, the gap between germline ends came to 10 bases.

This clonotype was counted a few times. This chain joins TRBV4-1 and TRBJ2-1; 7 bases are shared with TRBD1. Losses at the gene ends were 3 bases for V and 1 base for J; bases not matched to a gene: 6. The CDR3 extends over 16 amino acids. Germline CDR1 is MGHRA and CDR2 is YSYEKL. In DNA, the CDR3 is TGCGCCAGCAGCCAGGTCGACAGGGTGTCCTACAATGAGCAGTTCTTC. Translating it yields CASSQVDRVSYNEQFF.

This clonotype was found once. J is TRBJ1-5 and V is TRBV12-3 or TRBV12-4; possible D gene TRBD1, 5 bases. The ends were cut back, 6 bases at V and 9 bases at J, with 15 bases in the middle. The CDR3 runs 13 residues. The CDR3 coding sequence is TGTGCCAGCAGGCGGGAGGGGCTCATGCCCCAGCATTTT. The encoded protein is CASRREGLMPQHF.

This clonotype was counted at least ten times. The chain employs TRBV30 and TRBJ2-7; D is perhaps TRBD2 (5 bases). Germline CDR1 and CDR2: GTSNPN and SVGIG (reference sequence). The CDR3 spans 13 residues. V lost 0 bases and J lost 6, with 12 bases in between. In nucleotides, the CDR3 is TGTGCCTGGAGTGTACGGACTGGTTCCGAGCAGTACTTC. Translating it yields CAWSVRTGSEQYF.

The gene calls are TRBV12-3 or TRBV12-4 and TRBJ1-5, with a tentative D call TRBD1 (6 bases). V was trimmed by 7 bases and J by 3 bases, leaving 16 bases between them. The CDR3 runs to 15 residues. CDR3 bases: TGTGCCAGCACCACGTATCGGGGGGCCAATCAGCCCCAGCATTTT. This encodes CASTTYRGANQPQHF.

Relative to its sample, this clonotype is medium-sized (0.01 to 0.1%). The chain recombines TRBV6-5 with TRBJ2-3; D may be TRBD1 (5 bases). Trimming removed 2 bases from V and 2 bases from J, with 11 bases in between. The CDR3 runs to 15 residues. Germline CDR1 and CDR2: MNHEY and SVGAGI. The CDR3 DNA reads as TGTGCCAGCAGTTACAAGGGGTTCCCCACAGATACGCAGTATTTT. It specifies CASSYKGFPTDTQYF.

This chain's CDR3 is CASSLKETQYF. The CDR3 coding sequence is TGTGCCAGCAGCTTAAAAGAGACCCAGTACTTC. The chain links TRBV11-2 to TRBJ2-5; D is uncertain. Germline V gene data show CDR1 as SGHAT and CDR2 as FQNNGV. This CDR3 spans 11 amino acids. Deletions cut 2 bases from V and 3 bases from J, with 1 base between.

This clonotype counts as medium-sized. The chain couples TRBV12-3 or TRBV12-4 to TRBJ2-3; TRBD2 might be the D (6 bases). V lost 7 bases to trimming and J lost 1 base, with 15 bases between them. This CDR3 has 15 amino acids. CDR3 in amino acids: CASTILALGTDTQYF. Here the CDR3 DNA reads TGTGCCAGCACCATTCTAGCGTTGGGCACAGATACGCAGTATTTT.

This clonotype has ten or more counts. The chain recombines TRBV6-6 with TRBJ2-1; TRBD2 aligns across 13 bases. The germline V gene encodes CDR1 MNHNY and CDR2 SVGAGI (reference sequence). The CDR3 has 14 residues. The junction had 5 bases not matched to a gene; V was cut back by 5 bases and J by 10 bases. The CDR3 region is CASSLPGLAGEQFF. CDR3 nucleotide sequence: TGTGCCAGCAGTCTACCGGGACTAGCGGGAGAGCAGTTCTTC.

The gene calls are TRBV5-1 and TRBJ2-5; a possible D gene is TRBD2 (6 bases). Germline V gene data show CDR1 as SGHRS and CDR2 as YFSETQ. The CDR3 spans 13 residues. The V end lost 4 bases, the J end lost 5 bases, and 12 bases lay between the germline ends. CDR3 coding DNA: TGCGCCAGCAGCCTAGCAGGGAGGGAGACCCAGTACTTC. It translates to CASSLAGRETQYF.

This clonotype was observed many times. The chain links TRBV18 to TRBJ1-1; perhaps TRBD1 as D (5 bases). Per germline, CDR1 KGHSH and CDR2 LQKENI. V was trimmed by 5 bases and J by 1 base, leaving 8 bases between them. The CDR3 runs 13 residues. CDR3 nucleotide sequence: TGTGCCAGCTCATCTACAGGGAACACTGAAGCTTTCTTT. Translated: CASSSTGNTEAFF.

This clonotype was counted only a few times. The chain links TRBV27 to TRBJ2-5; 15 nucleotides agree with TRBD2. Per the germline V gene, CDR1 is MNHEY and CDR2 is SMNVEV (reference sequence). The CDR3 sequence is 18 residues long. Trimming removed 4 bases from V and 5 bases from J; junction bases left unmatched: 11. The CDR3 here is CASSYASRTSGRAETQYF. The CDR3 bases are TGTGCCAGCAGTTACGCCTCCCGGACTAGCGGGAGGGCGGAGACCCAGTACTTC.